In this sample, the clone carrying this T cell receptor (beta chain) turned up a few times. In the original analysis: It was from reference gene primer amplification that nucleated cell counts were estimated. Clones were read by immunoSEQ multiplex PCR, and TCRdb kept only the in-frame ones, dropping some. Clonal size and the V and J genes are those of that table, whereas D and trimming came from the DNA. The sample holds fewer than 250,000 clones; roughly 83% are singletons and the top ten take 5% to 7%. The sample comes from a study of blood T cell repertoires in COVID-19. As for the study in general: Collection of acute and convalescent COVID-19 samples took place in the United States, Italy and Spain. T cells, B-cell-depleted T cells, or PBMCs supplied cDNA or gDNA.

Seattle patients were enrolled during active infection and followed longitudinally. V lost 7 bases and J 0 bases, leaving 8 bases between the germline ends. The CDR3 extends over 13 amino acids. Germline V gene lookup returns CDR1 KGHDR and CDR2 SFDVKD. Sequencing was done on a sample of peripheral blood. This sequence originates from a woman aged 80 or over with COVID-19, enrolled during active disease. The rearrangement joins TRBV24-1 to TRBJ1-2; D remains ambiguous. Here the CDR3 DNA reads TGTGCCACCAGCAGAGGTACTAACTATGGCTACACCTTC. Translating it yields CATSRGTNYGYTF.